The sequence of this T cell receptor beta chain was determined in a study of blood T cell repertoires in COVID-19. As for the study in general: T cells, B-cell-depleted T cells, or PBMCs provided the cDNA or gDNA that served as material.

V gave up 6 bases and J gave up 0 bases; unmatched junction bases: 1. There are 13 residues in the CDR3. The germline V gene has CDR1 ENHRY and CDR2 SYGVKD. Authors' analysis steps: Reference gene primer amplification yielded estimated nucleated cell counts. Repertoires were generated with immunoSEQ multiplex PCR, while TCRdb's copy carries only in-frame clones and drops some. V, J and clone size are taken as reported in that table, and D and trimming were inferred from the DNA itself. The repertoire holds 200,000 to 250,000 clones, with approximately 84% as singletons. The chain joins TRBV10-3 to TRBJ1-1, with 7 bases identical to TRBD1. Sequencing was carried out using peripheral blood. The sequence was obtained from a woman in her twenties or thirties who had recovered from COVID-19. The CDR3 loop reads CAIRQGLNTEAFF. The CDR3 bases are TGTGCCATCAGACAGGGGTTGAACACTGAAGCTTTCTTT.